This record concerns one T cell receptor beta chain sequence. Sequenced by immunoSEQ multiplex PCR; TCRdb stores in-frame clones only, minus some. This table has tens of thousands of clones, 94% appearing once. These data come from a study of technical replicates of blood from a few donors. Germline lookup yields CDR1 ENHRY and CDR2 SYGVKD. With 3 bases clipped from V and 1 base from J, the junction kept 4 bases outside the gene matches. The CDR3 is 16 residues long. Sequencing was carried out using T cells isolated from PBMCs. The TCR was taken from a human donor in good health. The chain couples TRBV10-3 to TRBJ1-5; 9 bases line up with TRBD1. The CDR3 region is CAISDPTGGSNQPQHF. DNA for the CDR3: TGTGCCATCAGTGACCCGACAGGGGGGAGCAATCAGCCCCAGCATTTT.